The table lists the clone carrying this T cell receptor beta chain with many counts. Its specificity is unknown. These data are taken from a study of neurological immune-mediated disorders. Study-wide findings and caveats: CDR3 amino acid sequences found in expanded clones were never shared across subjects, suggesting private repertoires in all groups.

Unsorted libraries were derived from 2 million PBMCs stored at -80 C. Trimming removed 1 base from V and 2 bases from J, with 11 bases in between. Germline loops: CDR1 MDHEN, CDR2 SYDVKM. CDR3 length: 15 residues. The team produced cDNA through 5'RACE using 10-nucleotide random UMIs. Each CDR3 protein is one row after TCRdb ran MiXCR on the 5' RACE reads. The data hold under 30,000 distinct CDR3 sequences, with over 5.5% observed a single time. The sample comprised PBMCs. The sequence derives from a woman between 40 and 55 years old in good health. V and J are TRBV28 and TRBJ1-2; TRBD1 is a possible D gene (6 bases). The CDR3 region has the DNA TGTGCCAGCAGTTTATTGGGGGGCGAAAACTATGGCTACACCTTC. This sequence encodes CASSLLGGENYGYTF.